The following is a TCR beta chain sequence with its context. Its binding antigen is unknown. No much larger clone exists at a distance of one base, and base qualities are not known. The treatment or condition label of this sample denotes: over 15 received Ad26.COV2.S at low or high dose, single or two shots; about 5 received placebo; per-sample allocation not given. Repertoires of vaccine and placebo recipients were sequenced from samples collected on day 63 after the first injection. Between 29 July and 7 August 2020, Cohort 1b enrolled around 24 adults aged 18-55 years at one site in Boston, USA. Ad26.COV2.S consisted of a replication-incompetent adenovirus type 26 vector by which a prefusion-stabilized SARS-CoV-2 spike protein from the original Wuhan strain was expressed. TCRbeta CDR3 regions were sequenced with the immunoSEQ Assay. After extraction, genomic DNA underwent amplification by bias-controlled multiplex PCR, followed by high-throughput sequencing. Per the source publication's procedure: To quantify the absolute abundance of every unique TCRbeta CDR3 region, sequences were collapsed and filtered. Usable DNA was measured by amplifying reference genes present in all nucleated cells, and TCRbeta template counts were normalized to that usable DNA to estimate T cell fraction. Repertoire TCRs were annotated as SARS-CoV-2-specific when V gene, CDR3 amino acid sequence and J gene were exactly matched to a known reactive TCR set. The reference SARS-CoV-2 TCR set was obtained from MIRA and was filtered for enrichment in COVID-19-positive ImmuneCODE repertoires, whereby public or cross-reactive TCRs were removed. Using the MIRA antigens, annotated TCRs were further analysed by specific ORF or by position within an ORF. Depth was the summed frequency of annotated unique rearrangements, while breadth was defined as annotated unique rearrangements over total unique productive rearrangements. Group comparisons of TCR breadth used two-sided Wilcoxon rank-sum tests. TCRdb's version of the immuneACCESS table is confined to in-frame rearrangements and falls short of the full clone set. An unresolved V gene accounts for under half of the shortfall where checked; the remainder is of unknown origin. The DNA gave D and trimming, while V, J and clone size come from that table. This sample comprises about 680,000 clones, more than 70% of them detected only once. The top ten clones comprise about 1.5% of the sample.

This record comes from a study of Ad26.COV2.S vaccination and SARS-CoV-2 variants (dated by TCRdb to the early 2020s). Looking at the study overall: Vaccine-arm donors were drawn from COV1001, a multicentre, randomized, double-blind, placebo-controlled phase I-IIa trial of Ad26.COV2.S in healthy adults. TCRbeta repertoire sequencing served as the tool for gauging how specific and how broad the SARS-CoV-2-reactive T cell receptors were following Ad26.COV2.S vaccination. A total of 32 samples were included in the TCR-sequenced set, comprising around 20 Ad26.COV2.S vaccine recipients, 5 placebo recipients and 8 SARS-CoV-2 convalescent individuals. Ad26.COV2.S was given intramuscularly at 5x10^10 or 1x10^11 viral particles, as a single shot or as two shots 56 days apart. Trial participants were randomized into five groups of five: low-dose or high-dose Ad26.COV2.S given once or twice, or placebo on both occasions. Throughout the experiments and outcome assessment, investigators stayed blinded to trial group allocation.

CDR1 SGHTA and CDR2 FQGNSA were looked up in the germline V gene. The CDR3 goes from the cysteine to the phenylalanine over 14 residues. Left in the record is the CDR3 DNA by itself, 42 bases read in frame from the first base. Here V drops 6 bases and J drops 0 bases, and the junction holds 2 bases not matched to any gene. Findings and caveats that apply to the study as a whole: It was noted by the authors that total T cell responses may have been underestimated by the TCR breadth and depth analyses. Spike-specific TCR breadth was higher in Ad26.COV2.S recipients than in placebo recipients (P = 0.0014). The study lacked the statistical power to compare responses across vaccine doses or regimens. After vaccination, spike-specific CD8+ and CD4+ T cell responses were reported to show substantial breadth. Vaccine and placebo recipients had comparable non-spike TCR breadth, which fits with the vaccine containing only spike.

The TCR was taken from a person aged 18-65 years who received the Ad26.COV2.S COVID-19 vaccine or a placebo. The V and J segments used are TRBV7-2 and TRBJ2-7, and 10 junction bases match TRBD2. The source material was peripheral blood, sampled in a trial of Ad26.COV2.S vaccine versus placebo. The CDR3 protein sequence reads: CASSSSGSSYEQYF. The DNA sequence follows: TGTGCCAGCAGTTCTAGCGGGAGCTCCTACGAGCAGTACTTC.